Shown below are 17 T cell receptor beta chains from a single sample sequenced in a study of naive and memory T cell subsets. An equimolar mix of two oligonucleotides served as the beta constant-region primer for TRBC1 and TRBC2. TCRdb itself ran the UMI-ligation and nested PCR reads through MiXCR, one entry per CDR3 protein. The sample consists of about 90,000 distinct CDR3 sequences, more than 6.5% of them appearing once. Specimen: central memory CD4+ T cells from blood. The receptor set was obtained from a human donor in good health.

The sample holds many counts of this clonotype. The chain carries TRBV11-2 and TRBJ2-5; no reliable D call. Per the germline V gene, CDR1 is SGHAT and CDR2 is FQNNGV. V lost 5 bases, J lost 3 bases, and 13 bases lay in between. This CDR3 comprises 14 residues. CDR3 in DNA: TGTGCCAGCAGCCCCACTGGCCCCAAAGAGACCCAGTACTTC. It codes for CASSPTGPKETQYF.

In its sample, this clonotype was seen many times. This sequence joins TRBV27 and TRBJ1-5; D gene unclear. The germline V and J ends were trimmed by 7 bases and 2 bases, with 15 bases remaining between them. There are 15 residues in the CDR3. Germline values: CDR1 MNHEY, CDR2 SMNVEV (reference sequence). CDR3 DNA sequence: TGTGCCAGCAAGACCCTCGGGTCTGGCAATCAGCCCCAGCATTTT. This encodes CASKTLGSGNQPQHF.

This clonotype was found many times. The CDR3: CASSLNRGYTF. CDR3 coding DNA: TGTGCCAGCAGTCTCAACCGGGGCTACACCTTC. V usage is TRBV25-1 and J usage is TRBJ1-2, with unresolved D. The ends were cut back, 5 bases at V and 8 bases at J, with 9 bases in the middle. Germline V gene data show CDR1 as MGHDK and CDR2 as SYGVNS. The CDR3 contains 11 residues.

Many counts were recorded for this clonotype. The chain couples TRBV6-1 to TRBJ1-5; no definite D call. The germline gives CDR1 MNHNS, CDR2 SASEGT. This CDR3 contains 13 residues. V was shortened by 2 bases and J by 7 bases, with 9 bases between the two germline ends. The CDR3 spells CASSEILGQPQHF. The CDR3 DNA reads TGTGCCAGCAGTGAAATCCTGGGGCAGCCCCAGCATTTT.

This clonotype was recorded at least ten times. V is TRBV27 and J is TRBJ2-4; D might be TRBD2 (5 bases). This CDR3 comprises 14 residues. The germline V and J ends were trimmed by 2 bases and 7 bases, with 12 bases remaining between them. Germline CDR1 reads MNHEY; CDR2 reads SMNVEV (reference sequence). The CDR3 loop is CASSLPPWENIQYF. The CDR3 nucleotides are TGTGCCAGCAGTTTACCCCCGTGGGAGAACATTCAGTACTTC.

This clonotype was detected a few times. The rearrangement joins TRBV19 to TRBJ1-1; D is unclear. Trimming cost V 6 bases and J 2 bases, with 25 bases left between them. Germline CDR1 and CDR2: LNHDA and SQIVND (reference sequence). This CDR3 spans 18 amino acids. CDR3: CASRGRRNSDEPNTEAFF. The CDR3 bases are TGTGCCAGTAGAGGCAGAAGAAACTCCGACGAGCCAAACACTGAAGCTTTCTTT.

Many counts were recorded for this clonotype. The chain couples TRBV29-1 to TRBJ2-3; 15 positions match TRBD2. There are 16 residues in the CDR3. The germline CDR1 and CDR2 sequences are SQVTM and ANQGSEA. Trimming at V came to 4 bases and at J to 5 bases, leaving 7 bases not matched to a gene. The DNA of the CDR3 is TGCAGCGTTGTTGGAGGACTAGCGGGGGGGCAAGATACGCAGTATTTT. Its translation: CSVVGGLAGGQDTQYF.

This clonotype was seen a few times. The chain carries TRBV2 and TRBJ2-7, with 7 bases aligning to TRBD1. V shed 4 bases, J shed 8 bases, and the junction held 8 bases outside the gene matches. CDR3 length equals 13 residues. Germline loops: CDR1 SNHLY, CDR2 FYNNEI. The CDR3 sequence is CASSVENRGKQYF. Written as DNA, the CDR3 is TGTGCCAGCAGTGTTGAGAACAGGGGAAAGCAGTACTTC.

This chain connects TRBV7-2 to TRBJ2-3; D gene unclear. The CDR3 loop spans 14 amino acids. V was cut by 4 bases and J by 4 bases, with 12 bases left in between. Per germline, CDR1 SGHTA and CDR2 FQGNSA. CDR3 protein: CASSSSPRADTQYF. The DNA for the CDR3 is TGTGCCAGCAGCTCCTCCCCCCGGGCAGATACGCAGTATTTT.

The chain's CDR3 is CASSTLPGMTFF. The CDR3 nucleotides read TGTGCCAGCAGCACTCTCCCAGGGATGACTTTCTTT. V and J are TRBV5-6 and TRBJ1-1, with D perhaps TRBD1 (5 bases). The CDR3 sequence is 12 residues long. Trimming pared 4 bases from V and 12 bases from J, leaving 16 bases between. CDR1 and CDR2 (germline): SGHDT, YYEEEE.

The chain is built from TRBV18 and TRBJ1-5, with 7 bases matching TRBD1. After removal of 3 bases from V and 5 bases from J, the junction contained 1 base not matched to a gene. Germline V lookup: CDR1 KGHSH, CDR2 LQKENI. The CDR3 has 13 residues. CDR3 loop: CASSPDRDQPQHF. Here the CDR3 DNA reads TGTGCCAGCTCACCCGACAGGGATCAGCCCCAGCATTTT.

The rearrangement links TRBV7-3 to TRBJ2-1, with unresolved D. This CDR3 has 12 amino acids. Trimming cost V 5 bases and J 9 bases, with 11 bases left between them. Germline-derived CDR1 and CDR2 are SGHTA and FQGTGA. The CDR3 protein is CASSVPGGEQFF. As DNA, the CDR3 is TGTGCCAGCAGCGTCCCCGGCGGTGAGCAGTTCTTC.

This clonotype was seen a handful of times. The chain employs TRBV7-2 and TRBJ2-1; 14 bases align to TRBD2. Germline CDR1 is SGHTA and CDR2 is FQGNSA. After removal of 1 base from V and 2 bases from J, the junction contained 1 base not matched to a gene. The CDR3 loop spans 17 amino acids. The CDR3 sequence is CASSLGLAGGPYNEQFF. DNA for the CDR3: TGTGCCAGCAGCTTAGGACTAGCGGGGGGGCCCTACAATGAGCAGTTCTTC. The variable domain in full, completed from reference TRBV7-2 and TRBJ2-1, reads GAGVSQSPSNKVTEKGKDVELRCDPISGHTALYWYRQSLGQGLEFLIYFQGNSAPDKSGLPSDRFSAERTGGSVSTLTIQRTQQEDSAVYLCASSLGLAGGPYNEQFFGPGTRLTVL.

This clonotype was recorded many times. V is TRBV30 and J is TRBJ2-6; maybe TRBD1 (5 bases). The V end lost 3 bases, the J end lost 0 bases, and 9 bases lay between the germline ends. CDR1 is GTSNPN and CDR2 is SVGIG in the germline V gene (reference sequence). The CDR3 contains 15 residues. CDR3 bases: TGTGCCTGGAGCATCAGGGTCTCTGGGGCCAACGTCCTGACTTTC. Its translation is CAWSIRVSGANVLTF.

In this sample, this clonotype turned up many times. The V call is TRBV5-1, the J call TRBJ1-4; TRBD1 might be the D (6 bases). Germline loops: CDR1 SGHRS, CDR2 YFSETQ. The CDR3 extends over 16 amino acids. The V end lost 1 base, the J end lost 3 bases, and 13 bases lay between the germline ends. The CDR3 region is CASSLLGGSANEKLFF. Here the CDR3 DNA reads TGCGCCAGCAGCTTGTTAGGGGGATCGGCTAATGAAAAACTGTTTTTT.

This clonotype was counted only a few times. The chain has TRBV3-1 and TRBJ2-4; weak D call: TRBD1 (6 bases). Germline CDR1 reads LGHDT; CDR2 reads YNNKEL (reference sequence). CDR3 length equals 13 residues. The V end was cut by 9 bases, the J end by 3 bases, with 12 bases between. CDR3 amino acids: CASTGHLKNIQYF. In DNA, the CDR3 is TGTGCCAGTACGGGACACCTCAAAAACATTCAGTACTTC.

This clonotype was detected a few times. The V call is TRBV30, the J call TRBJ1-1; D not certain. From germline, CDR1 is GTSNPN and CDR2 SVGIG (reference sequence). With 5 bases removed from V and 1 base from J, the gap between germline ends came to 5 bases. The CDR3 is 11 amino acids. The CDR3 DNA sequence: TGTGCCTGGGTTACGAACACTGAAGCTTTCTTT. Its translation: CAWVTNTEAFF.